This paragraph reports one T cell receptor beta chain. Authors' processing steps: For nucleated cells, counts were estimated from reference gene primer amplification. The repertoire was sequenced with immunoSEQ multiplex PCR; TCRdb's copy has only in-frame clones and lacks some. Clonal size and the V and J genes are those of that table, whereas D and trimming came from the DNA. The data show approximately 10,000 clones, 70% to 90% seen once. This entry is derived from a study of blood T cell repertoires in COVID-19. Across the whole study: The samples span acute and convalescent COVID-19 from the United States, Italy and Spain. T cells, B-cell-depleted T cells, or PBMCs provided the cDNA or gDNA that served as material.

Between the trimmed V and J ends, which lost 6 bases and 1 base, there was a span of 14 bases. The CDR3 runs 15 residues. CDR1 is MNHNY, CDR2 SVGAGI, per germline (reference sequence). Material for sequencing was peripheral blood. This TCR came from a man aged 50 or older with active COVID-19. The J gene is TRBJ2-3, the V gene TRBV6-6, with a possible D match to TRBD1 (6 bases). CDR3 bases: TGTGCCAGCAGGACAGGTTACCAGGGCACAGATACGCAGTATTTT. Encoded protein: CASRTGYQGTDTQYF.